This T cell receptor (beta chain) stems from a study of Graves' ophthalmopathy and Graves' hyperthyroidism. About the study: Specimen type is peripheral blood, obtained at initial diagnosis before any treatment. Broader study findings: Most expanded clonotypes in thyroid above 0.001 frequency also showed up in blood. Its predictions of ophthalmopathy progression gave the model over 65% sensitivity and 72.22% specificity.

The sequenced template was RNA, covering the TCR beta CDR3 region. HTBI primers were used in a first-round RT-PCR, which preceded a second-round multiplex PCR. TCRdb called the multiplex PCR reads again in MiXCR, with one record for every CDR3 protein. The table lists 650,000 to 900,000 distinct CDR3 sequences, roughly 40% of them singletons. The CDR3 consists of 13 residues. Germline V gene data show CDR1 as MGHRA and CDR2 as YSYEKL. Isolation of PBMCs was performed using 7.5 to 10 ml of fresh peripheral blood. As for this clonotype: Its cognate antigen is unknown. At one of its ends the junction is not consistent with the germline gene, which may arise from a read error.

Sequenced sample: peripheral blood. The clonotype comes from an adult man with Graves' ophthalmopathy. This chain links TRBV4-1 with TRBJ1-4; D is unresolved. The CDR3 protein is CASTLEKNEKLFF. In DNA, the CDR3 is TGTGCCAGCACCTTGGAGAAAAATGAAAAACTGTTTTTT.